A few counts support the clone carrying this TCR beta chain. Its target is unknown. The entry originates in a study of PD-1 blockade in classical Hodgkin lymphoma. Time point specified: cycle 4 day 1 (C4D1), after 6 weeks of nivolumab. Each patient experienced a relapse that followed autologous stem cell transplantation, and brentuximab vedotin exposure varied. Germline V gene data show CDR1 as SEHNR and CDR2 as FQNEAQ (reference sequence). V dropped 5 bases and J dropped 8 bases, with 24 bases sitting between them. The CDR3 totals 16 residues. Notes on the study in general: Patients who began taking nivolumab under 1 year after ASCT were left out. Complete responders entered with baseline diversity on par with newly diagnosed patients, the results showed. Relapsed/refractory patients reportedly had lower baseline diversity than newly diagnosed patients. Researchers reported that CD4+ TCR diversity, though not CD8+, rose significantly by C4D1.

TCRdb's copy holds only in-frame clones and misses some; the assay was immunoSEQ multiplex PCR. This sample has over 15,000 clones, with around four fifths found just once. This TCR derives from a human donor with classical Hodgkin lymphoma. The rearrangement links TRBV7-9 to TRBJ1-2; D is ambiguous. Sample: peripheral blood mononuclear cells (PBMCs), taken before the fourth cycle of nivolumab. The CDR3 DNA reads TGTGCCAGCAGCCCACACACGCTGCGGAGTTTTGGCGGCTACACCTTC. This translates into CASSPHTLRSFGGYTF.